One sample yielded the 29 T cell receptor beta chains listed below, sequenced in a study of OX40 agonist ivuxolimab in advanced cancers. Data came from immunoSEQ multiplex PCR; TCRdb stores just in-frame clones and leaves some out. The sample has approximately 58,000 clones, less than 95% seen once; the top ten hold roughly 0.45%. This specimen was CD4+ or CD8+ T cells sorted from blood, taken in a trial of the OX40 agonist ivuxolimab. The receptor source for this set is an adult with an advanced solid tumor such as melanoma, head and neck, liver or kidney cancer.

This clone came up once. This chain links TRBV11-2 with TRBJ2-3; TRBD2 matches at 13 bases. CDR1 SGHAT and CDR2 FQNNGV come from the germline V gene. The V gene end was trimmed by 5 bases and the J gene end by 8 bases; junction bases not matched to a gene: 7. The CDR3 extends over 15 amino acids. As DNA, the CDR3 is TGTGCCAGCAGCCAACTAGCGGGAGGGCTGGGTACGCAGTATTTT. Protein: CASSQLAGGLGTQYF.

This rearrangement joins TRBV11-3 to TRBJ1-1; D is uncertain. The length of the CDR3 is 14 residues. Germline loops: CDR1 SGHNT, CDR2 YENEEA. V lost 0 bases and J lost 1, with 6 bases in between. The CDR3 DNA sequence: TGTGCCAGCAGCTTAGATGCAGGGAACACTGAAGCTTTCTTT. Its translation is CASSLDAGNTEAFF.

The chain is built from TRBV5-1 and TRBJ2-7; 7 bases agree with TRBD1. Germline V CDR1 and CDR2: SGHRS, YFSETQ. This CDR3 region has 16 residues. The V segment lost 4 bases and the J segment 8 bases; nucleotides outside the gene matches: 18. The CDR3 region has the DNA TGCGCCAGCAGCCCTGGACCCCGGGACAGAAGCGAACAGCAGTACTTC. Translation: CASSPGPRDRSEQQYF.

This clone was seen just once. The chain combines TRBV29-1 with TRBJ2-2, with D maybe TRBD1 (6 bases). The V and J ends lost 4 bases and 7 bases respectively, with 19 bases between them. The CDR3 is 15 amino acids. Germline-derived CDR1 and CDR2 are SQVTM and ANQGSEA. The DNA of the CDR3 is TGCAGCGTTGTACAGGGCTCTACGGATGGCGGGGAGCTGTTTTTT. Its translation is CSVVQGSTDGGELFF.

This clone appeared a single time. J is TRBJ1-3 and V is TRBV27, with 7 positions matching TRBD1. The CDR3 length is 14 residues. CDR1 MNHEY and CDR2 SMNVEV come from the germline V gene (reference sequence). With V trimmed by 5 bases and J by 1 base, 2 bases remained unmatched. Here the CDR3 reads CASSRRGSGNTIYF. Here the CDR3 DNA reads TGTGCCAGCAGTCGCAGGGGGTCTGGAAACACCATATATTTT.

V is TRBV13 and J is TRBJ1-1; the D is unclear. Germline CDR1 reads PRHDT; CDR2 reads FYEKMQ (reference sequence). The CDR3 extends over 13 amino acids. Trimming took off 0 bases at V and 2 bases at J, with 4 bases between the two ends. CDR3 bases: TGTGCCAGCAGCTTAGGAGAAAACACTGAAGCTTTCTTT. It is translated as CASSLGENTEAFF.

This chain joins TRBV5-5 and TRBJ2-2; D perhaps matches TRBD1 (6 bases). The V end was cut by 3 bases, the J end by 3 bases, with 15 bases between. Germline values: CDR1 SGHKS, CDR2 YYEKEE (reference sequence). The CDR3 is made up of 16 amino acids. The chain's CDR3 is CASSWAGTLDTGELFF. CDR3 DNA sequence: TGTGCCAGCAGCTGGGCCGGGACACTCGACACCGGGGAGCTGTTTTTT.

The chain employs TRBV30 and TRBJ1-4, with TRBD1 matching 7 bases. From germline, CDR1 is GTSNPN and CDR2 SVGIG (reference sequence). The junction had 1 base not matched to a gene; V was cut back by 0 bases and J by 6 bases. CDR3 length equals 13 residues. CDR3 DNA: TGTGCCTGGAGTGTAGGGGGCGATGAAAAACTGTTTTTT. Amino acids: CAWSVGGDEKLFF.

The CDR3 nucleotides are TGTGCCAGCAGCTTAGTCAGGGCGGCGGATGAAAAACTGTTTTTT. Its translation is CASSLVRAADEKLFF. V and J are TRBV7-2 and TRBJ1-4, with D tentatively TRBD1 (5 bases). The germline CDR1 and CDR2 sequences are SGHTA and FQGNSA. Trimming took off 1 base at V and 6 bases at J, with 12 bases between the two ends. This CDR3 contains 15 residues.

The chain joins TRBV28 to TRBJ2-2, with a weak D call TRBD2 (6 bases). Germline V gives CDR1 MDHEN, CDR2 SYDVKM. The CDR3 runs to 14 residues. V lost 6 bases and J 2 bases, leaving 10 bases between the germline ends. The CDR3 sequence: CASSLGLNTGELFF. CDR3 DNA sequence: TGTGCCAGCAGCCTGGGACTCAACACCGGGGAGCTGTTTTTT.

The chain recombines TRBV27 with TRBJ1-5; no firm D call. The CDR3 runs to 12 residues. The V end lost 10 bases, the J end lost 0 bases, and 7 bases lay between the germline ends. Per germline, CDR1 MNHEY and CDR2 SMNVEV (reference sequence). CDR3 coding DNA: TGTGCCACCCCCAGTAGCAATCAGCCCCAGCATTTT. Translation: CATPSSNQPQHF.

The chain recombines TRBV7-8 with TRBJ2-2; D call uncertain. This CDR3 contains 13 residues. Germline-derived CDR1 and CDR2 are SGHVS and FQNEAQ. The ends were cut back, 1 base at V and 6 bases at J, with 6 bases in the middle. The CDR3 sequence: CASSLETAGELFF. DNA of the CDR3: TGTGCCAGCAGCTTAGAGACCGCCGGGGAGCTGTTTTTT.

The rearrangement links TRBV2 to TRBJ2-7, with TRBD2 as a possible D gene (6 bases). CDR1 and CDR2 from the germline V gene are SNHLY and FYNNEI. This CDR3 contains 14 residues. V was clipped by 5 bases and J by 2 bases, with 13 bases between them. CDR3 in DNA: TGTGCCAGCAGTATGACTAGTTTTGCCTACGAGCAGTACTTC. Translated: CASSMTSFAYEQYF.

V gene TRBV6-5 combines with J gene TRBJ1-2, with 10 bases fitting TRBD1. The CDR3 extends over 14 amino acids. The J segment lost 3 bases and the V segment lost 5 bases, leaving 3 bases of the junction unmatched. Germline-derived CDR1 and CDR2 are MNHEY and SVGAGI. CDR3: CASSRDRGYYGYTF. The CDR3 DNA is TGTGCCAGCAGTCGGGACAGGGGTTACTATGGCTACACCTTC.

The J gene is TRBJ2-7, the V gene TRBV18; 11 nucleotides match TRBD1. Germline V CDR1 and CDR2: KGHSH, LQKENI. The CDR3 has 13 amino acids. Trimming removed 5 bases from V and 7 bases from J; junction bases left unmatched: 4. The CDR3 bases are TGTGCCAGCTCAACCGGGACAGGGGGAGAGCAGTACTTC. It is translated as CASSTGTGGEQYF.

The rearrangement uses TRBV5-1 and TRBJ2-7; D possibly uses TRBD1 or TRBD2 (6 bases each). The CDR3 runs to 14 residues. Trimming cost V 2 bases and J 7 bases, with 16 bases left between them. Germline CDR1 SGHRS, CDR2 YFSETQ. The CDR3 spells CASSLRPGAGEQYF. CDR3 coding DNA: TGCGCCAGCAGCTTAAGACCGGGGGCGGGGGAGCAGTACTTC.

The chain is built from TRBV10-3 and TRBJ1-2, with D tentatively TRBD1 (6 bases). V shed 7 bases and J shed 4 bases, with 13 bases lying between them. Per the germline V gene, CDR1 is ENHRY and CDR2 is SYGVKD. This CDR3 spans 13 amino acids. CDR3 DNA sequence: TGTGCCATCACCGAGGGGGAGAGCTATGGCTACACCTTC. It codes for CAITEGESYGYTF.

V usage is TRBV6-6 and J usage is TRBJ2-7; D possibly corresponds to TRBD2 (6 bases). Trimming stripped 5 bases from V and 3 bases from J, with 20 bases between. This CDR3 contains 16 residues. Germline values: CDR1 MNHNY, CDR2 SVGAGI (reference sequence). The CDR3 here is CASSPLPSGVLYEQYF. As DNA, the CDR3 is TGTGCCAGCAGTCCCCTCCCATCGGGAGTCCTCTACGAGCAGTACTTC.

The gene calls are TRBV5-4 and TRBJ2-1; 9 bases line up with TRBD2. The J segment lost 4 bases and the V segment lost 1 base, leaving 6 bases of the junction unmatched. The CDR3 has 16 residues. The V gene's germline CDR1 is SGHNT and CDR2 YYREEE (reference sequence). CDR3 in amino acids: CASSLSPTSGYNEQFF. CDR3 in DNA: TGTGCCAGCAGCTTGTCCCCGACTAGCGGTTACAATGAGCAGTTCTTC.

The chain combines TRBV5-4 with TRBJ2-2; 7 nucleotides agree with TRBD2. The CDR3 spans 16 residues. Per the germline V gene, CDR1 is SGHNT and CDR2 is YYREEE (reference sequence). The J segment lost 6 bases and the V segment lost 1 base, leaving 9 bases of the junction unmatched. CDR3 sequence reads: CASSLWAGVRSGELFF. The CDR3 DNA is TGTGCCAGCAGCTTGTGGGCGGGAGTCCGGTCCGGGGAGCTGTTTTTT.

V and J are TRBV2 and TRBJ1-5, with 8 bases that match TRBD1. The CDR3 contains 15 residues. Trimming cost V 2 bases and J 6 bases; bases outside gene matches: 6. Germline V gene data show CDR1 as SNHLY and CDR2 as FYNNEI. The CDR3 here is CASSERQGTTQPQHF. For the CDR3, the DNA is TGTGCCAGCAGTGAAAGACAGGGGACGACTCAGCCCCAGCATTTT.

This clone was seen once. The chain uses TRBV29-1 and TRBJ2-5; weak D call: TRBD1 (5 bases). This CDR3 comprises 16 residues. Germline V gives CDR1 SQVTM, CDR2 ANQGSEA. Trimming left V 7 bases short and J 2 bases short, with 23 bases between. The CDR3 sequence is CSAGVGRAPRQETQYF. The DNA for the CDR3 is TGCAGCGCTGGGGTAGGCAGGGCTCCTAGACAAGAGACCCAGTACTTC.

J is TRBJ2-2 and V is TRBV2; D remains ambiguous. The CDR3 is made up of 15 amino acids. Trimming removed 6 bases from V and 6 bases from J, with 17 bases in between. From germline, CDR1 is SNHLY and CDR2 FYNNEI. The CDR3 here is CASSPIRSSAGELFF. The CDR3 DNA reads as TGTGCCAGCAGCCCAATCCGCAGTTCGGCCGGGGAGCTGTTTTTT.

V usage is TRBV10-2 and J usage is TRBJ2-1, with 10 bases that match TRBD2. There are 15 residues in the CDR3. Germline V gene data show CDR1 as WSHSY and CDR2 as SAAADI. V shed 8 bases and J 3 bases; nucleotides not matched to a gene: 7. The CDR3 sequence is CASGPGLAHYNEQFF. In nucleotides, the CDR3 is TGCGCCAGCGGCCCGGGACTAGCGCACTACAATGAGCAGTTCTTC.

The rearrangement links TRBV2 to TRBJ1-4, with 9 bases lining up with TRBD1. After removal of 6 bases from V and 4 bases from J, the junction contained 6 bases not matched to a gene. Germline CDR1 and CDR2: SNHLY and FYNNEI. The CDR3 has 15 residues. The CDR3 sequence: CASRLQGASNEKLFF. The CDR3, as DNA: TGTGCCAGCAGGTTACAGGGGGCGAGTAATGAAAAACTGTTTTTT.

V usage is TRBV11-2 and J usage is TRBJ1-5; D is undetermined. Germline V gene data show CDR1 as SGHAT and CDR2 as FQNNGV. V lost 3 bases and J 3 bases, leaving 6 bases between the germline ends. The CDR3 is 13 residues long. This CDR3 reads CASSFGVNQPQHF. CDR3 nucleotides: TGTGCCAGCAGCTTCGGGGTCAATCAGCCCCAGCATTTT.

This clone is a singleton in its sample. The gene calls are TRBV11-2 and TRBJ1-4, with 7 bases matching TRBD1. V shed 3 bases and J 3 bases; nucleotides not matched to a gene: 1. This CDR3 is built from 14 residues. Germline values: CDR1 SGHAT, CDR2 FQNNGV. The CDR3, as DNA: TGTGCCAGCAGCTTCGGGACAGCTAATGAAAAACTGTTTTTT. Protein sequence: CASSFGTANEKLFF.

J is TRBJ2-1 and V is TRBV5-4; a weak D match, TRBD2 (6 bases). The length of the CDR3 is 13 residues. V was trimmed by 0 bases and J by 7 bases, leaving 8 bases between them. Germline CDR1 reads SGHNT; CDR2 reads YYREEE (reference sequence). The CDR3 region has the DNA TGTGCCAGCAGCTTGGGTCTAGCGAATGAGCAGTTCTTC. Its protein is CASSLGLANEQFF.

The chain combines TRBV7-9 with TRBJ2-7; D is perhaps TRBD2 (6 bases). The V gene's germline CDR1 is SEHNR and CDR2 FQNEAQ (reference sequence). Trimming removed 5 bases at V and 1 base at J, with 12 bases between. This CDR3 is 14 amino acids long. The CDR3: CASSPQGLSYEQYF. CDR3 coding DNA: TGTGCCAGCAGCCCTCAGGGACTTTCCTACGAGCAGTACTTC. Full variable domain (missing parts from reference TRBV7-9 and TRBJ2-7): DTGVSQNPRHKITKRGQNVTFRCDPISEHNRLYWYRQTLGQGPEFLTYFQNEAQLEKSRLLSDRFSAERPKGSFSTLEIQRTEQGDSAMYLCASSPQGLSYEQYFGPGTRLTVT.